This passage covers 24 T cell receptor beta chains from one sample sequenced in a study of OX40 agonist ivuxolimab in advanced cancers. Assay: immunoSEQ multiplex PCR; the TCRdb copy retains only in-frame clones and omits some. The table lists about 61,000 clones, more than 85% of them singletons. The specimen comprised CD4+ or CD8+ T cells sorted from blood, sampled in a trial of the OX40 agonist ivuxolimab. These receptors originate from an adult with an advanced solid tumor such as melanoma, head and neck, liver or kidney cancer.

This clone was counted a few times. The CDR3 coding sequence is TGTGCCAGCCTAAAGGGGGACAGGGACTATGGCTACACCTTC. Residues: CASLKGDRDYGYTF. This sequence joins TRBV6-1 and TRBJ1-2; 9 positions match TRBD1. V trimming: 8 bases; J trimming: 3 bases; junction bases outside the gene matches: 7. This CDR3 spans 14 amino acids. CDR1 and CDR2 from the germline V gene are MNHNS and SASEGT.

CDR3 residues: CASSYPTGGNTEAFF. As DNA, the CDR3 is TGTGCCAGCAGTTACCCTACAGGAGGCAACACTGAAGCTTTCTTT. This rearrangement joins TRBV6-5 to TRBJ1-1; the D gene is possibly TRBD1 (5 bases). Germline-derived CDR1 and CDR2 are MNHEY and SVGAGI. Deletions cut 2 bases from V and 2 bases from J, with 12 bases between. This CDR3 is 15 amino acids long.

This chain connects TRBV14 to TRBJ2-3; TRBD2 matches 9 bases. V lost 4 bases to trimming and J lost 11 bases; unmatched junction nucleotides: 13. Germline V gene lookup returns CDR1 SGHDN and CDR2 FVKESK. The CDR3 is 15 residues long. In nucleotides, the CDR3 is TGTGCCAGCAGCCCCCTTGGGGCGGGGGGGCCCGGGCAGTATTTT. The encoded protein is CASSPLGAGGPGQYF.

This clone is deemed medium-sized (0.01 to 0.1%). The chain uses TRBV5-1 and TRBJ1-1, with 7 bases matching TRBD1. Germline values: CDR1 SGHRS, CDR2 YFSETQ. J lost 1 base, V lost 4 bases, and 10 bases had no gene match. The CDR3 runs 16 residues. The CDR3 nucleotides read TGCGCCAGCAGCCCGACAACAGGGGCCGAGAACACTGAAGCTTTCTTT. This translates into CASSPTTGAENTEAFF.

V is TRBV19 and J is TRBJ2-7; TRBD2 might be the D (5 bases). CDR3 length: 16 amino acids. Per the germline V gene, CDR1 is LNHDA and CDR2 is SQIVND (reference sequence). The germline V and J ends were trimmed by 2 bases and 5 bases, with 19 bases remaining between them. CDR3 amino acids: CASSIRGSVKSDEQYF. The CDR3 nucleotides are TGTGCCAGTAGTATACGAGGGTCAGTTAAGTCAGACGAGCAGTACTTC.

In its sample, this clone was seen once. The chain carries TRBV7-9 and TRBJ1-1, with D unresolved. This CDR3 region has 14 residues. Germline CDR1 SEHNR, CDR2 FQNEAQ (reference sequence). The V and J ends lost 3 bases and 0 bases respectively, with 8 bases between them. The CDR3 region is CASSFTGLNTEAFF. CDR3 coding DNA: TGTGCCAGCAGCTTTACGGGTCTGAACACTGAAGCTTTCTTT.

The DNA for the CDR3 is TGTGCCAGCTCACCACTAGGGGCCACCAGCTCCTACGAGCAGTACTTC. This codes for CASSPLGATSSYEQYF. The V and J genes are TRBV18 and TRBJ2-7, with D perhaps TRBD1 (5 bases). V lost 1 base and J lost 0, with 13 bases in between. The CDR3 is 16 residues long. Germline CDR1 is KGHSH and CDR2 is LQKENI.

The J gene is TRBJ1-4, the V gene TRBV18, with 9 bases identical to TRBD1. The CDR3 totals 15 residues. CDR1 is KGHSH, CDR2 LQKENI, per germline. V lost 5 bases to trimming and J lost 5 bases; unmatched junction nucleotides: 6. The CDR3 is CASSSGTGRNEKLFF. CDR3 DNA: TGTGCCAGCTCATCCGGGACAGGGAGGAATGAAAAACTGTTTTTT.

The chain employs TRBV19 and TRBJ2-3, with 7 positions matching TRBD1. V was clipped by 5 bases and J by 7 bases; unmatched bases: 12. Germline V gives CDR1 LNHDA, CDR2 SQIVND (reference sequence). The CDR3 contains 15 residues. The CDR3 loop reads CASSSRQDRWNTQYF. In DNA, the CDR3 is TGTGCCAGTAGTTCCCGTCAGGACAGGTGGAATACGCAGTATTTT.

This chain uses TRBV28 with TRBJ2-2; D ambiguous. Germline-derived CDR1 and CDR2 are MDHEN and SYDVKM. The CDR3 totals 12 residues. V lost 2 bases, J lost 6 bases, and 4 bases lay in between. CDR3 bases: TGTGCCAGCAGTTTAAAGGCCGGGGAGCTGTTTTTT. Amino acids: CASSLKAGELFF.

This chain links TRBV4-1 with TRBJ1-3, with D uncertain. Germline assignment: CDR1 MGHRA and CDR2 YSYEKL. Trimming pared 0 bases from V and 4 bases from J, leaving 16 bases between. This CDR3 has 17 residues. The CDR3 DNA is TGCGCCAGCAGCCAAGAGCCCCTCGGATTGTCCGGAAACACCATATATTTT. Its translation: CASSQEPLGLSGNTIYF.

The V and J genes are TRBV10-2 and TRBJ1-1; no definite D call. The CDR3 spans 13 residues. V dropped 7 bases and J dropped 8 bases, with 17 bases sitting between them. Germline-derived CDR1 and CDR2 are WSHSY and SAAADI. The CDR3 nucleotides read TGCGCCAGCACTAAAGGCCGGTCCAACGAAGCTTTCTTT. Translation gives CASTKGRSNEAFF.

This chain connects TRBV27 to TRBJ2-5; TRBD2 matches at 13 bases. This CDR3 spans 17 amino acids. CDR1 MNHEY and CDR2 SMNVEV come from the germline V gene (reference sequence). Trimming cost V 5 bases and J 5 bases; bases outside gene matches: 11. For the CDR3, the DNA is TGTGCCAGCAGTCGTCGGACTAGCGGGGGCCGGGGGGAGACCCAGTACTTC. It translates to CASSRRTSGGRGETQYF.

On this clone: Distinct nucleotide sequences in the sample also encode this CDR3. The CDR3 bases are TGTGCCAGCTCACCACCAGGACAGGGGGCATACGAGCAGTACTTC. It specifies CASSPPGQGAYEQYF. J is TRBJ2-7 and V is TRBV18; TRBD1 matches 11 bases. The germline V gene encodes CDR1 KGHSH and CDR2 LQKENI. The length of the CDR3 is 15 residues. The ends lost 0 bases at V and 4 bases at J; junction bases unmatched: 2. The entire variable domain, with the rest obtained from reference TRBV18 and TRBJ2-7, is as follows: NAGVMQNPRHLVRRRGQEARLRCSPMKGHSHVYWYRQLPEEGLKFMVYLQKENIIDESGMPKERFSAEFPKEGPSILRIQQVVRGDSAAYFCASSPPGQGAYEQYFGPGTRLTVT.

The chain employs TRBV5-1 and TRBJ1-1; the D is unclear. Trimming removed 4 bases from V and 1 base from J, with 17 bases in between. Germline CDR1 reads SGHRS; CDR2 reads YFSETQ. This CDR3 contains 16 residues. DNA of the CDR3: TGCGCCAGCAGCCTGACACACTCGACGGGGAACACTGAAGCTTTCTTT. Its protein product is CASSLTHSTGNTEAFF.

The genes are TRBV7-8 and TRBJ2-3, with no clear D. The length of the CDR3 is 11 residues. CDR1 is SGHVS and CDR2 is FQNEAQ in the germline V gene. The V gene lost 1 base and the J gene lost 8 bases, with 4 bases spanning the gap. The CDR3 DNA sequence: TGTGCCAGCAGCTTAGTTGGTACGCAGTATTTT. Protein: CASSLVGTQYF. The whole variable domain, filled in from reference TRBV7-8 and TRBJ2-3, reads GAGVSQSPRYKVAKRGQDVALRCDPISGHVSLFWYQQALGQGPEFLTYFQNEAQLDKSGLPSDRFFAERPEGSVSTLKIQRTQQEDSAVYLCASSLVGTQYFGPGTRLTVL.

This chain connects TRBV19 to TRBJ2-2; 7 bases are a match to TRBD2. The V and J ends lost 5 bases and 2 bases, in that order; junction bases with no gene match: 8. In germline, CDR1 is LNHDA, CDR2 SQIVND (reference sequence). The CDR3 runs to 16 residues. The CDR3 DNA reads TGTGCCAGTAGTGACTGGAGCGGGGTTAACACCGGGGAGCTGTTTTTT. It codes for CASSDWSGVNTGELFF.

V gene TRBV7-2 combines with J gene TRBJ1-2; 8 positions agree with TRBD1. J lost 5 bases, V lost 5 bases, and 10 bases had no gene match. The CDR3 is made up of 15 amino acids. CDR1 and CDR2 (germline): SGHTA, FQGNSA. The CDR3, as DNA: TGTGCCAGCAGCCAACAGTTGACAGGGGCATATGGCTACACCTTC. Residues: CASSQQLTGAYGYTF.

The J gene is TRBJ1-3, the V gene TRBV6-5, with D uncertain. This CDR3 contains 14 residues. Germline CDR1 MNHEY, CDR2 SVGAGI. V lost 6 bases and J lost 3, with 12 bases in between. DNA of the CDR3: TGTGCCAGCAGCTATAGCCAGAATGGAAACACCATATATTTT. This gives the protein CASSYSQNGNTIYF.

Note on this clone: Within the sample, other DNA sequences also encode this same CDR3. In DNA, the CDR3 is TGTGCCAGCTCACCGAGGGCCCCTGGACGCGACGAGCAGTACTTC. Encoded protein: CASSPRAPGRDEQYF. This chain links TRBV18 with TRBJ2-7; the D gene is possibly TRBD2 (5 bases). The CDR3 is 15 residues long. The germline V gene encodes CDR1 KGHSH and CDR2 LQKENI. V was cut by 3 bases and J by 5 bases, with 17 bases left in between.

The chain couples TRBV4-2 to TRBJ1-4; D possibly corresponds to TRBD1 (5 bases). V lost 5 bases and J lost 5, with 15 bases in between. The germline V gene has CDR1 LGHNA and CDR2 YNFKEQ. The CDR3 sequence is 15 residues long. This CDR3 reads CASSSTVSRNEKLFF. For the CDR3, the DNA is TGTGCCAGCAGCTCGACAGTAAGTCGAAATGAAAAACTGTTTTTT.

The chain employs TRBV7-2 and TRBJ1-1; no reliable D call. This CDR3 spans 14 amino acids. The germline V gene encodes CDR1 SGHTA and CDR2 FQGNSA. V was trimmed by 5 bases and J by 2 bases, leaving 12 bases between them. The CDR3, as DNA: TGTGCCAGCAGCCCCTTTCTGACAAACACTGAAGCTTTCTTT. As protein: CASSPFLTNTEAFF.

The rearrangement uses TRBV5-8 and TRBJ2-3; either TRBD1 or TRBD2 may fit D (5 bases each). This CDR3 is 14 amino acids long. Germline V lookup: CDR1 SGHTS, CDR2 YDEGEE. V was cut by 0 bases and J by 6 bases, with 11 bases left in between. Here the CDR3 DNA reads TGTGCCAGCAGCTTGGGGGACGTGGCCGATACGCAGTATTTT. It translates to CASSLGDVADTQYF.

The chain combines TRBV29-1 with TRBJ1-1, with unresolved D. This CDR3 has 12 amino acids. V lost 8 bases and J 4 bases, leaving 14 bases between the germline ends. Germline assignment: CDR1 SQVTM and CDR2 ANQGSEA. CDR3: CSIRRVGTEAFF. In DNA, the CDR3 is TGCAGCATTAGAAGGGTCGGCACTGAAGCTTTCTTT.